The T cell receptor beta chain described here comes from a study of T cell responses to AZD1222 COVID-19 vaccine. Findings of the study overall: Clonal diversity may have been underestimated in mostly white British donors.

TCRdb's copy holds only in-frame clones and misses some; the assay was immunoSEQ multiplex PCR. Of 90,000 to 150,000 clones detected, around 86% appear once; the ten largest clones hold 1% to 1.5%. This clone was seen only a few times. The antigen is undetermined. The germline gives CDR1 MGHRA, CDR2 YSYEKL. The V and J ends lost 1 base and 4 bases respectively, with 16 bases between them. The CDR3 covers 16 residues. The sample was peripheral blood, taken on day 0 of AZD1222 vaccination. The TCR sequence derives from an adult in good health. V and J are TRBV4-1 and TRBJ1-2; D is uncertain. CDR3 in DNA: TGCGCCAGCAGCCAAGTAGTGGCGTACCGAGGCTATGGCTACACCTTC. Translating gives CASSQVVAYRGYGYTF.